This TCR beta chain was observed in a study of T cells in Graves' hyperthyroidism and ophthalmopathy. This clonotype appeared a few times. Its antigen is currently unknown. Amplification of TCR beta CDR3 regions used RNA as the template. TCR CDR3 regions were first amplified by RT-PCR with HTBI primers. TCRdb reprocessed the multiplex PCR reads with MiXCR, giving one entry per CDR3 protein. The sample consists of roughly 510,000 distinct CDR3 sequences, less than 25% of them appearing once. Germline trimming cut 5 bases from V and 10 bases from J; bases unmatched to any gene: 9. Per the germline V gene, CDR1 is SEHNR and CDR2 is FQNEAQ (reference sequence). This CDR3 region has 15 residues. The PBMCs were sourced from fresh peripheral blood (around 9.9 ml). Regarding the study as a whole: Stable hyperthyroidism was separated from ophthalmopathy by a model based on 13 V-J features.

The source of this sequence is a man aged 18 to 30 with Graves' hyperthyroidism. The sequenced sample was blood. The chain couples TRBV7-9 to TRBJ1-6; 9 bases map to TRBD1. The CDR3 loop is CASSQNRGPFSPLHF. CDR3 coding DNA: TGTGCCAGCAGCCAAAACAGGGGGCCCTTCTCACCCCTCCACTTT. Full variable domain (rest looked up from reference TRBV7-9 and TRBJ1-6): DTGVSQNPRHKITKRGQNVTFRCDPISEHNRLYWYRQTLGQGPEFLTYFQNEAQLEKSRLLSDRFSAERPKGSFSTLEIQRTEQGDSAMYLCASSQNRGPFSPLHFGNGTRLTVT.